Following are 5 T cell receptor beta chains from one sample sequenced in a study of blood T cell repertoires in COVID-19. The data were produced by immunoSEQ multiplex PCR, yet TCRdb's version contains in-frame clones alone and is incomplete. Among under 200,000 clones listed, 65% to 85% were seen once. Material: peripheral blood. Source of these receptors: a woman older than 75 with active or convalescent COVID-19.

V and J are TRBV29-1 and TRBJ2-4, with D possibly matching TRBD2 (7 bases). The germline V gene has CDR1 SQVTM and CDR2 ANQGSEA. The V and J ends lost 8 bases and 8 bases respectively, with 16 bases between them. CDR3 length equals 12 residues. The CDR3 nucleotides read TGCAGCTTCCGAGGGGGGGGAGACATTCAGTACTTC. It yields the protein CSFRGGGDIQYF.

The chain uses TRBV12-5 and TRBJ1-4, with TRBD1 matching 9 bases. The CDR3 runs 16 residues. Losses at the gene ends were 4 bases for V and 6 bases for J; bases not matched to a gene: 9. CDR1 is LGHNT and CDR2 is FRNRAP in the germline V gene. The CDR3 is CASGSITGTGHEKLFF. CDR3 in DNA: TGTGCTAGTGGTTCAATAACCGGGACAGGGCATGAAAAACTGTTTTTT. Together with reference TRBV12-5 and TRBJ1-4, the CDR3 gives the full variable domain: DARVTQTPRHKVTEMGQEVTMRCQPILGHNTVFWYRQTMMQGLELLAYFRNRAPLDDSGMPKDRFSAEMPDATLATLKIQPSEPRDSAVYFCASGSITGTGHEKLFFGSGTQLSVL.

This chain links TRBV28 with TRBJ1-2; 9 bases line up with TRBD1. The CDR3 loop spans 16 amino acids. Trimming cost V 7 bases and J 1 base; bases outside gene matches: 10. Germline CDR1 is MDHEN and CDR2 is SYDVKM. The CDR3 DNA follows: TGTGCCAGCACCTTTTCCGGGACAGGGAATAACTATGGCTACACCTTC. Its protein product is CASTFSGTGNNYGYTF.

The chain carries TRBV10-3 and TRBJ2-3; 9 bases match TRBD1. V lost 5 bases, J lost 4 bases, and 7 bases stayed unmatched. This CDR3 contains 15 residues. The germline gives CDR1 ENHRY, CDR2 SYGVKD. The CDR3 loop reads CAISTGTGPADTQYF. As DNA, the CDR3 is TGTGCCATCAGTACCGGGACAGGGCCCGCAGATACGCAGTATTTT.

The CDR3 sequence: CASSESPGQGAYEQYF. CDR3 nucleotides: TGTGCCAGCAGCGAAAGTCCGGGACAGGGGGCCTACGAGCAGTACTTC. The chain links TRBV7-2 to TRBJ2-7, with TRBD1 matching 11 bases. This CDR3 comprises 16 residues. Germline loops: CDR1 SGHTA, CDR2 FQGNSA. Trimming at V came to 5 bases and at J to 2 bases, leaving 8 bases not matched to a gene.